The sequence of this T cell receptor (beta chain) was determined in a study of early T cells in non-severe SARS-CoV-2 infection (dated by TCRdb to the early 2020s). As for the study more broadly: Bulk RNA from unsorted whole blood was used for TCR sequencing, so alpha and beta chains could not be paired. Points the paper makes about the study in general: VDJdb matching was skewed toward anti-spike CD8 responses and likely underestimated virus-specific expansions by missing private and CD4 specificities.

A case-control design nested within a healthcare worker cohort in London, UK, was used, with weekly nasopharyngeal swab PCR tests and blood sampling performed. Healthcare workers were enrolled in the week of the UK lockdown, from 23 to 31 March 2020, and were followed every week for up to 16 weeks. Libraries were made using 5' RACE. Sequencing instrument: NextSeq 500. In the TCR library protocol, unique molecular identifiers were attached to individual cDNA molecules to correct for PCR bias and sequencing error. Both TCR alpha and beta chains were sequenced, and tight co-correlation was observed between alpha and beta sequence abundances in each sample. Per the original workflow: Decombinator V4 was used to perform V gene, J gene and CDR3 annotation of TCR sequences. TCRs were defined as expanded if a significant change between any two time points was detected under a Poisson model with p below 0.0001. TCR abundances were normalised to the total number of TCRs sequenced per sample and were expressed as counts per million. A search of VDJdb, accessed on 1 November 2021, was run for TCRs annotated to CMV, EBV and SARS-CoV-2, with TCRs annotated for multiple antigens excluded. TCRdb's own reprocessing of the public reads used fastp at Q25 and MiXCR and kept productive beta chains. For every CDR3 protein sequence, its rows merge into one entry that carries the most common genes and DNA. TCRdb assigned the V and J calls; the authors' analysis was not used. In this sample the table shows approximately 65,000 distinct CDR3 sequences, about 12% of which occur a single time. The top ten clonotypes cover around 1.7% of the sample.

The sample holds many counts of this clonotype. The clone's antigen remains unknown. Within one base of it there is no much larger clone, and no base qualities were kept. The sample comprised whole blood. This TCR derives from an adult who was a healthcare worker with PCR-confirmed SARS-CoV-2 infection or an uninfected control (not recorded which).

The DNA sequence is given as TGTGCCAGTAGCTCCCCCGTGAACACCGGGGAGCTGTTTTTT. Translated, it gives CASSSPVNTGELFF. The chain employs TRBV19 and TRBJ2-2, with the D gene not confidently named. Trimming removed 6 bases from V and 1 base from J, leaving 9 bases between the germline ends. Via the germline V gene (reference sequence), CDR1 is LNHDA and CDR2 SQIVND. The CDR3 holds 14 amino acids from the cysteine to the phenylalanine. Only the CDR3 portion is preserved as DNA: 42 bases, with reading frame beginning at the first base.